This record concerns one TCR beta chain sequence. Its specific antigen is unknown. No base quality information exists; no much larger clone differs at one position. During the collection period, no infections or other immune events were recorded for the healthy donors. Blood repertoires from healthy donors were used as a training cohort for calibrating time-dependent variance in a beta-binomial model of differential abundance of T-cell clones. There were ten or so healthy donors in the training cohort, of whom 3 were female and 7 were male. Donor ages ranged from 29 to 64 years, with an average of about 40 years. Whole blood was collected from each healthy donor at three time points spaced around 2 weeks apart and obtained from a commercial supplier. For immunosequencing, genomic DNA was extracted from whole blood that had not been sorted. From its cysteine to its phenylalanine, the CDR3 spans 14 amino acids. Just the 42-base CDR3 DNA is kept, in frame starting at base 1. CDR1 and CDR2 are read off the germline V gene as SGHNT and YENEEA. Clipping removes 5 bases from V and 5 bases from J, with 9 as the unmatched junction base count.

This sample is drawn from a study of identifying expanded T cells in peripheral blood (dated by TCRdb to about 2019). About the investigation overall: Four technical replicates, made by sequencing separate aliquots from the same pool of genomic DNA, were compared pairwise. The paper as a whole reports these results and caveats: It was expected by the authors that biological variance in healthy repertoires might increase further over much longer intervals, such as months to years. Variance in clone template counts between roughly two-week samples significantly increased with total template count across all healthy donors. Across all healthy-donor time intervals, the beta-binomial model significantly lowered both the number of clones called differentially abundant and the false-positive rate. The binomial model flagged approximately 1.2 differentially abundant clones between technical replicates but approximately 16 over around two weeks and 19 over approximately 4 weeks.

The immunoSEQ Assay, which relies on bias-controlled multiplex PCR amplification of genomic DNA, was used to profile TCRbeta CDR3 regions. Regarding the original processing steps: To quantify the absolute abundance of each unique TCRbeta CDR3 region, the sequences were collapsed and filtered. Two models were used to test differential abundance: a binomial model (Fisher-equivalent) and a beta-binomial model that adds time-dependent variance fitted from healthy donors. Clones with fewer than 5 combined templates were removed, and differential abundance was called for clones with a Benjamini-Hochberg FDR below 0.01. In the beta-binomial model, variance was expressed as a function of the total template count across the two samples, in the form v = (b*log(k)+a)^2. TCRdb took over this immuneACCESS table, retaining in-frame rearrangements with V and J assigned. Such tables are incomplete; in checked studies, under half of the missing clones stem from an unresolved V gene, and the remainder is unexplained. V and J calls and clone size are as listed in that table; D and trimming were resolved from the DNA. In all, the sample holds roughly 92,000 clones, and 88% of those were seen once. The ten largest account for roughly 19% of the sample.

The sequenced sample consisted of blood. Recombination linked TRBV11-3 to TRBJ2-7, and 7 junction bases match TRBD2. The clonotype comes from a person between 18 and 70 years old in good health. The nucleotide sequence reads TGTGCCAGCAGCGCCGGACTAGGAATGAACGAGCAGTACTTC. This yields the protein CASSAGLGMNEQYF.